A selection of T cell receptor beta chains follows, all from one sample in a study of OX40 agonist ivuxolimab in advanced cancers. TCRdb keeps only in-frame clones here, not all; method: immunoSEQ multiplex PCR. The sample has 80,000 to 100,000 clones, roughly nine tenths seen once. Sequenced material: CD4+ or CD8+ T cells sorted from blood, taken in a trial of the OX40 agonist ivuxolimab. The receptors shown here come from an adult with an advanced solid tumor such as melanoma, head and neck, liver or kidney cancer. The CDR3 runs from the conserved cysteine through the conserved F or W. A D gene is named only where the DNA matches it firmly. Size is omitted from some rows. Given values are once, few, many or a class for expanded clones.

>14|NA|NA|TRBJ2-1|TRBV9
TGTGCCAGCAACGTTTTCGGGTCCTACAATGAGCAGTTCTTC
CASNVFGSYNEQFF
>13|NA|NA|TRBJ1-1|TRBV6-1
TGTGCCAGCAGGGCGGAATTCTACACTGAAGCTTTCTTT
CASRAEFYTEAFF
>13|once|NA|TRBJ2-2|TRBV30
TGTGCCTGGAGCCTACTTCGGACCGGGGAGCTGTTTTTT
CAWSLLRTGELFF
>12|NA|NA|TRBJ2-7|TRBV30
TGTGCCTGGAGTCGTGACAGTCGCGAGCAGTACTTC
CAWSRDSREQYF
>15|NA|NA|TRBJ2-5|TRBV27
TGTGCCAGCAGTTCACGTCCCCGGTCTGAGGAGACCCAGTACTTC
CASSSRPRSEETQYF
>14|NA|TRBD2|TRBJ2-3|TRBV10-3
TGTGCCATCAGTTCCACGGGGGGAGAAGATACGCAGTATTTT
CAISSTGGEDTQYF
>15|NA|NA|TRBJ1-1|TRBV9
TGTGCCAGCAGCGCCGAGGCGGTCCTAAACACTGAAGCTTTCTTT
CASSAEAVLNTEAFF
>13|NA|NA|TRBJ2-7|TRBV11-3
TGTGCCAGCAGCTTAGTAGGCGGGTACGAGCAGTACTTC
CASSLVGGYEQYF
>14|NA|TRBD1|TRBJ1-1|TRBV19
TGTGCCAGTAGTCCATCTCCACAGGGGCGGAGAGCTTTCTTT
CASSPSPQGRRAFF
>13|NA|NA|TRBJ2-5|TRBV2
TGTGCCAGCGGGAAGACAGGTGTGGAGACCCAGTACTTC
CASGKTGVETQYF
>15|once|NA|TRBJ1-4|TRBV25-1
TGTGCCAGCAGTGACCTCAAAGGAACTAATGAAAAACTGTTTTTT
CASSDLKGTNEKLFF
>12|once|NA|TRBJ2-7|TRBV29-1
TGCAGCGGTCTGACAGGTCCCTACGAGCAGTACTTC
CSGLTGPYEQYF
>13|NA|TRBD2|TRBJ2-7|TRBV27
TGTGCCAGCAGCGGGACTAGGGTCTACGAGCAGTACTTC
CASSGTRVYEQYF
>13|NA|NA|TRBJ2-2|TRBV6-5
TGTGCCAGTCAAGTGAAGGGGGCCGGGGAGCTGTTTTTT
CASQVKGAGELFF
>16|NA|NA|TRBJ2-4|TRBV19
TGTGCCAGTAGTATTCTCCACAGAGAGGCCAAAAACATTCAGTACTTC
CASSILHREAKNIQYF
>16|NA|NA|TRBJ2-3|TRBV9
TGTGCCAGCAGCGCCAGAACCACAGGGAGCACAGATACGCAGTATTTT
CASSARTTGSTDTQYF
>14|NA|NA|TRBJ2-1|TRBV6-1
TGTGCCAGCAGTGAGTGGGGGGATTACAATGAGCAGTTCTTC
CASSEWGDYNEQFF
>11|once|NA|TRBJ2-7|TRBV20-1
TGCAGTGCTAGTGTTAGAGACGAGCAGTACTTC
CSASVRDEQYF
>13|NA|NA|TRBJ2-4|TRBV14
TGTGCCAGCAGCCTGGGAGGTAAAAACATTCAGTACTTC
CASSLGGKNIQYF
>14|NA|NA|TRBJ1-1|TRBV6-6
TGTGCCAGCATAAAGCCAGGAATGAACACTGAAGCTTTCTTT
CASIKPGMNTEAFF
>11|NA|TRBD1|TRBJ2-7|TRBV29-1
TGCAGCGTGAGACAGGGAAACGAGCAGTACTTC
CSVRQGNEQYF
>13|NA|NA|TRBJ1-2|TRBV30
TGTGCCTGGTTCCGGATCGGACGGGATGGCTACACCTTC
CAWFRIGRDGYTF
>16|NA|NA|TRBJ1-3|TRBV19
TGTGCCAGTACTTTAGGAGGGATGAACTCTGGAAACACCATATATTTT
CASTLGGMNSGNTIYF
>15|NA|NA|TRBJ1-4|TRBV11-3
TGTGCCAGCAGCTTAGGGGGGGCAACTAATGAAAAACTGTTTTTT
CASSLGGATNEKLFF
>15|NA|TRBD1|TRBJ2-3|TRBV19
TGTGCCAGTAGCCAGGGACAGGGGGCTCAAGATACGCAGTATTTT
CASSQGQGAQDTQYF
>17|NA|NA|TRBJ2-5|TRBV4-2
TGTGCCAGCAGCCGAGGGTCGGGGGGCCAAGGTCAAGAGACCCAGTACTTC
CASSRGSGGQGQETQYF
>19|NA|TRBD2|TRBJ2-5|TRBV5-1
TGCGCCAGCAGCTTGGGACTAGCGGGGGGCCTCTCACTTCAAGAGACCCAGTACTTC
CASSLGLAGGLSLQETQYF
>15|NA|NA|TRBJ2-3|TRBV27
TGTGCCAGCAGTTTGCTCGGGAGAGCCACAGATACGCAGTATTTT
CASSLLGRATDTQYF
>14|NA|TRBD2|TRBJ2-1|TRBV6-5
TGTGCCAGCAGAATTCGCGGGAGTTCTGATGAGCAGTTCTTC
CASRIRGSSDEQFF
>16|NA|TRBD2|TRBJ2-2|TRBV5-4
TGTGCCAGCAGCTCGGGACTAGCGGGAGGGATCGGGGAGCTGTTTTTT
CASSSGLAGGIGELFF
>14|NA|TRBD1|TRBJ2-7|TRBV6-1
TGTGCCAGCAGTACGGACAGGGTTTCTTACGAGCAGTACTTC
CASSTDRVSYEQYF
>16|once|NA|TRBJ2-2|TRBV5-6
TGTGCCAGCAGCTTGGTGGGGGGCCAGAGTCTCGGGGAGCTGTTTTTT
CASSLVGGQSLGELFF
>14|NA|NA|TRBJ1-1|TRBV10-3
TGTGCCATCAGAACAACCACAGATTCTACTGAAGCTTTCTTT
CAIRTTTDSTEAFF